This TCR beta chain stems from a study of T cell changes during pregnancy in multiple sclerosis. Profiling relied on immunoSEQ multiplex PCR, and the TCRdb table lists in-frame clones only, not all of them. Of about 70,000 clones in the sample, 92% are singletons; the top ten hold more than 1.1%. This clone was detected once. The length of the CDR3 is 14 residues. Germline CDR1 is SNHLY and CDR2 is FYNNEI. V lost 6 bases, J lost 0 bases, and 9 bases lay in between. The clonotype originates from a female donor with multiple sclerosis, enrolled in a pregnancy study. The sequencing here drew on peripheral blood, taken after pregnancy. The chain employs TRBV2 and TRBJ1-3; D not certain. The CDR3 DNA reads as TGTGCCAGCAGAGTGGGGAGCTCTGGAAACACCATATATTTT. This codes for CASRVGSSGNTIYF.